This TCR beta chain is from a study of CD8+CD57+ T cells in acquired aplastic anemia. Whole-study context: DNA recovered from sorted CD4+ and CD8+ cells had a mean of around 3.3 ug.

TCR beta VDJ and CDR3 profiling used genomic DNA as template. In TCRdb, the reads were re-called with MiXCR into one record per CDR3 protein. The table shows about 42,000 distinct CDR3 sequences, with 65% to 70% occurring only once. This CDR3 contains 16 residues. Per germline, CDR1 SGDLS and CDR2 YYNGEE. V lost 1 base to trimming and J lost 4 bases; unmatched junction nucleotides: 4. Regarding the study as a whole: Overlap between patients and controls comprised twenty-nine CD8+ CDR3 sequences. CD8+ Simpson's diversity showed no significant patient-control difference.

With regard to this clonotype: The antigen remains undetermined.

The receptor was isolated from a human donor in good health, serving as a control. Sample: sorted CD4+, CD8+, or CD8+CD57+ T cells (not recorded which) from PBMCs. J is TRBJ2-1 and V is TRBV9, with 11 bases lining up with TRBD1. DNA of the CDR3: TGTGCCAGCAGCGTAACCGGGACAGGGGGGTACAATGAGCAGTTCTTC. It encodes CASSVTGTGGYNEQFF. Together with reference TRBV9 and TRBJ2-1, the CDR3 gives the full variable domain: DSGVTQTPKHLITATGQRVTLRCSPRSGDLSVYWYQQSLDQGLQFLIQYYNGEERAKGNILERFSAQQFPDLHSELNLSSLELGDSALYFCASSVTGTGGYNEQFFGPGTRLTVL.